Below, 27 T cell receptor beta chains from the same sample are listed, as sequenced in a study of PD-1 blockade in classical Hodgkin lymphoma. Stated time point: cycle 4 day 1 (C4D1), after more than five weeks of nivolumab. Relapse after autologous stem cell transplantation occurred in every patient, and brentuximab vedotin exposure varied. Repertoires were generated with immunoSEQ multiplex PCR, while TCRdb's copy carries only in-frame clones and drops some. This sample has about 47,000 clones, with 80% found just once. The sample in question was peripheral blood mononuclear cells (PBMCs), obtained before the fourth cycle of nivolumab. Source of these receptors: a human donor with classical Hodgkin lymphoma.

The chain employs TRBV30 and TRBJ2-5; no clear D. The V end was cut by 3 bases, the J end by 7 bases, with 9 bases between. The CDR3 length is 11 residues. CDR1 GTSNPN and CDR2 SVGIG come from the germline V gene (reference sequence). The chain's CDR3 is CAWSTLRTQYF. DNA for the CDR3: TGTGCCTGGAGCACCCTCCGGACCCAGTACTTC.

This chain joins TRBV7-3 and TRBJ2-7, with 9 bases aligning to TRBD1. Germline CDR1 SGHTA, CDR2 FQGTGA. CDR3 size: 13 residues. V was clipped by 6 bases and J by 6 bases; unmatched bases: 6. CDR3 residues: CASSPDRGGEQYF. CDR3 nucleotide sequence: TGTGCCAGCAGTCCGGACAGGGGAGGCGAGCAGTACTTC.

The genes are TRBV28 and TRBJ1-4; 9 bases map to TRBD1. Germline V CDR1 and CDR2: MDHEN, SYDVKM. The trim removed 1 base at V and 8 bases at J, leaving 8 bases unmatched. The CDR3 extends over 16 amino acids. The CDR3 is CASSLSGQGGHEKLFF. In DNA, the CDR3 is TGTGCCAGCAGTTTATCGGGACAGGGAGGGCACGAAAAACTGTTTTTT.

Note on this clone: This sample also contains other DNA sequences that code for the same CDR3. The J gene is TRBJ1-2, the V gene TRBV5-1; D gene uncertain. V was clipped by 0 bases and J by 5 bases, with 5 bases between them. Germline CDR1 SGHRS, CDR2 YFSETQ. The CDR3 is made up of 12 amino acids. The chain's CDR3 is CASSLVGYGYTF. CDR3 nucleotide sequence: TGCGCCAGCAGCTTGGTCGGTTATGGCTACACCTTC.

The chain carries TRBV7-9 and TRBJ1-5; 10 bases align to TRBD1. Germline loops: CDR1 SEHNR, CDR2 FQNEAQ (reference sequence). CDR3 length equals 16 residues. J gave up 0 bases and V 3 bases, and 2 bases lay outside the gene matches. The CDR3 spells CASSLGQGTSNQPQHF. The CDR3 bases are TGTGCCAGCAGCTTGGGACAGGGGACTAGCAATCAGCCCCAGCATTTT.

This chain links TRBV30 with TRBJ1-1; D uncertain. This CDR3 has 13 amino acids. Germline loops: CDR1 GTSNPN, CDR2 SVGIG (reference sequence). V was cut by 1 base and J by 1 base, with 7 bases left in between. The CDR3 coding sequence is TGTGCCTGGAGTGCCACAGCGAACACTGAAGCTTTCTTT. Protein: CAWSATANTEAFF.

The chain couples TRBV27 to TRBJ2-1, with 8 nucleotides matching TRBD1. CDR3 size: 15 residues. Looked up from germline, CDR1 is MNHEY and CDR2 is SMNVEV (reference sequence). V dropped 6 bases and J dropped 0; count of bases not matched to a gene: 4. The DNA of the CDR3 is TGTGCCAGCAGAGTCAGGGGGCTCTCCTACAATGAGCAGTTCTTC. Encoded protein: CASRVRGLSYNEQFF.

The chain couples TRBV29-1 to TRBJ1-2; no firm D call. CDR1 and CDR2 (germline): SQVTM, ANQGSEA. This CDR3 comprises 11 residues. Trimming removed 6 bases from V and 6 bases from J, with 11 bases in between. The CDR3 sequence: CSVPKGHGYTF. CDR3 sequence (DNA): TGCAGCGTACCGAAGGGCCATGGCTACACCTTC.

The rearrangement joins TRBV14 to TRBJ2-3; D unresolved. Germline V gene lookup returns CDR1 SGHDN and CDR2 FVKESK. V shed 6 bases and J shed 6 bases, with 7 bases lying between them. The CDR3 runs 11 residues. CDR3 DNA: TGTGCCAGCAGTTCCGTGGATACGCAGTATTTT. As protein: CASSSVDTQYF.

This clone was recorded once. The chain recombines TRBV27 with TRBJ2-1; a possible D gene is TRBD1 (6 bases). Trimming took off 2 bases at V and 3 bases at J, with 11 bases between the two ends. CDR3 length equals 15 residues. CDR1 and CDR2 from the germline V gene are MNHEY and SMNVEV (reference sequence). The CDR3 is CASSLGLGGYNEQFF. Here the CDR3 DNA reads TGTGCCAGCAGTTTAGGTTTAGGGGGCTACAATGAGCAGTTCTTC.

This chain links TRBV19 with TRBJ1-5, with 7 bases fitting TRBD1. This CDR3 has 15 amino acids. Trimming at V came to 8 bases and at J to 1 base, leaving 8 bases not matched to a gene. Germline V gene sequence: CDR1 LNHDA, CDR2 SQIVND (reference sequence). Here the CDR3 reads CASGSGTVSNQPQHF. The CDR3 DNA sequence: TGTGCCAGTGGGTCCGGGACAGTAAGCAATCAGCCCCAGCATTTT.

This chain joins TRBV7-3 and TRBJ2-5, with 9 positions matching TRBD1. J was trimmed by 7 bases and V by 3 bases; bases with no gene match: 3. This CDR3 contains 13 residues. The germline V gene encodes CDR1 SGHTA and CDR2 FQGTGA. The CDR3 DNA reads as TGTGCCAGCAGCTTGGGACAGGGAGGGACCCAGTACTTC. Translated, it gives CASSLGQGGTQYF.

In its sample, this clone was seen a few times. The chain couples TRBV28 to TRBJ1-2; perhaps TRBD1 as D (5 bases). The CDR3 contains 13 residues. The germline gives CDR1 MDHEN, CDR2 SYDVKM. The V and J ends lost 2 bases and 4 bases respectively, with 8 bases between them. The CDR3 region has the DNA TGTGCCAGCAGTTTAACAGGCCTCTATGGCTACACCTTC. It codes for CASSLTGLYGYTF.

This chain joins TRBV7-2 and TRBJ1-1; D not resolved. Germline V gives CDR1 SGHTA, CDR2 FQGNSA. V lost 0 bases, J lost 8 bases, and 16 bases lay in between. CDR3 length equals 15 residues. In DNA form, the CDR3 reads TGTGCCAGCAGCTTAGCCCTAAAAGGCGGCGGGGAAGCTTTCTTT. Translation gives CASSLALKGGGEAFF.

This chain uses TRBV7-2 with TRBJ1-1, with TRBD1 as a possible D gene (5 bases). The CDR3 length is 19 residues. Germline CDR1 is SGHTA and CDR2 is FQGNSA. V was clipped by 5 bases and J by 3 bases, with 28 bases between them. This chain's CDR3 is CASSRRTSASAYEYTEAFF. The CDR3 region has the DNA TGTGCCAGCAGCCGGAGGACATCCGCCTCCGCCTATGAGTACACTGAAGCTTTCTTT.

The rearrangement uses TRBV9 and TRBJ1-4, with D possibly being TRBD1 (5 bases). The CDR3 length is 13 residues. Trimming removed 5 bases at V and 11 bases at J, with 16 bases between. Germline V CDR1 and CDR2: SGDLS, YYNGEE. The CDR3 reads CASSASGVDKLFF. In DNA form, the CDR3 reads TGTGCCAGCAGTGCGTCGGGGGTCGACAAACTGTTTTTT. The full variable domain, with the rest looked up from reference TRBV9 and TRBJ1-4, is DSGVTQTPKHLITATGQRVTLRCSPRSGDLSVYWYQQSLDQGLQFLIQYYNGEERAKGNILERFSAQQFPDLHSELNLSSLELGDSALYFCASSASGVDKLFFGSGTQLSVL.

The CDR3 bases are TGTGCCAGCAGCGTATATGGGGGAGGACGCAAAAACATTCAGTACTTC. It translates to CASSVYGGGRKNIQYF. V gene TRBV9 combines with J gene TRBJ2-4, with D perhaps matching TRBD2 (6 bases). Trimming removed 1 base from V and 3 bases from J, with 14 bases in between. Germline CDR1 and CDR2: SGDLS and YYNGEE. CDR3 size: 16 residues.

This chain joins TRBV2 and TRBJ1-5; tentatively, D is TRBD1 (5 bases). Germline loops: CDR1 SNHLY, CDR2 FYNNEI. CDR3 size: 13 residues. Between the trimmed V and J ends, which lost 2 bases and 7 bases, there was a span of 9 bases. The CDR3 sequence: CASSENRGQPQHF. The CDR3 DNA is TGTGCCAGCAGTGAAAATCGGGGGCAGCCCCAGCATTTT.

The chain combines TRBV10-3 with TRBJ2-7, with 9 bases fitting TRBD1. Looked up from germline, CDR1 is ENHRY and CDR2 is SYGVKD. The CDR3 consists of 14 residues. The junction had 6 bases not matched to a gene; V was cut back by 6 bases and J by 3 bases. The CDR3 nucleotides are TGTGCCATCAGCCTACAGGGGGCAGGCTACGAGCAGTACTTC. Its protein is CAISLQGAGYEQYF.

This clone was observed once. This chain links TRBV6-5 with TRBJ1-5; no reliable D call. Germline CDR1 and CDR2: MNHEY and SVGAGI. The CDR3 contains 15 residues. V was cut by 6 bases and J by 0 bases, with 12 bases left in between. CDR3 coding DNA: TGTGCCAGCAGACCCCGGGTCTATAGCAATCAGCCCCAGCATTTT. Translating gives CASRPRVYSNQPQHF.

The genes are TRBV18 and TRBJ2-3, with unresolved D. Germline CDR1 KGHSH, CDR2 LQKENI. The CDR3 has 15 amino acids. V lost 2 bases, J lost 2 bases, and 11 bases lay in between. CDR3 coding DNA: TGTGCCAGCTCACCAGGCAGCCCGACCACAGATACGCAGTATTTT. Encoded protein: CASSPGSPTTDTQYF.

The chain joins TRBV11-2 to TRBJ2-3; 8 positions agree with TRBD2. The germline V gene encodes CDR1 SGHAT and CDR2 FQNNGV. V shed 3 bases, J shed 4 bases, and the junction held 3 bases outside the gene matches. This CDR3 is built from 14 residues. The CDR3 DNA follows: TGTGCCAGCAGCTTCAGCGGGAGTCCAGATACGCAGTATTTT. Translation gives CASSFSGSPDTQYF.

CDR3 nucleotide sequence: TGTGCCAGCAGTGGATACAACAAGAACACTGAAGCTTTCTTT. Translated, it gives CASSGYNKNTEAFF. The V call is TRBV6-6, the J call TRBJ1-1; D gene ambiguous. The CDR3 sequence is 14 residues long. V shed 5 bases and J shed 1 base, with 11 bases lying between them. The germline V gene has CDR1 MNHNY and CDR2 SVGAGI (reference sequence).

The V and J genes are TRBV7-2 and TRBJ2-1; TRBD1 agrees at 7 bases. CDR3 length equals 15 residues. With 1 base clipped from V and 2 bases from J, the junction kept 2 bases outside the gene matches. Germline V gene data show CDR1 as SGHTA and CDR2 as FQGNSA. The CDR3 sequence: CASSLEQGTYNEQFF. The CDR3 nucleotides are TGTGCCAGCAGCTTAGAACAGGGGACCTACAATGAGCAGTTCTTC.

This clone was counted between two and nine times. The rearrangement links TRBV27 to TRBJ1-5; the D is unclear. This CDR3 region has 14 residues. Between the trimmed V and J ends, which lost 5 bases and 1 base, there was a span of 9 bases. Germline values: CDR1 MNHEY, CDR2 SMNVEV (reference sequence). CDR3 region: CASSQLRSNQPQHF. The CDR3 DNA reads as TGTGCCAGCAGTCAACTAAGGAGCAATCAGCCCCAGCATTTT.

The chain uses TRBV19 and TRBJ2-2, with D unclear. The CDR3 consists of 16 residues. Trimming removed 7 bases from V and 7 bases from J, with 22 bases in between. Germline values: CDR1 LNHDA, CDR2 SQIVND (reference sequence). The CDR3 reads CASTARPRGGGGELFF. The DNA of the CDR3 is TGTGCCAGTACCGCCCGGCCCCGAGGTGGCGGCGGGGAGCTGTTTTTT.

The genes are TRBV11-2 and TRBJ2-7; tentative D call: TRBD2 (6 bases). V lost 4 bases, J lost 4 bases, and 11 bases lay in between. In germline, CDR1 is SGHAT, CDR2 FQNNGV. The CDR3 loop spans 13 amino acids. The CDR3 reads CASSSGRLYEQYF. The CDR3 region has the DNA TGTGCCAGCAGCTCTGGGAGGTTATACGAGCAGTACTTC.